Presented here are 3 T cell receptor beta chains from one specimen sequenced in a study of T cell repertoires in cytomegalovirus infection. TCRdb independently ran MiXCR on the reads; one entry per CDR3 protein. The data show about 890,000 distinct CDR3 sequences, around 30% seen once. Which antigens these TCRs recognize remains unknown. Sample: cultured CD8+ T cells from PBMCs, taken from culture after CMV antigen stimulation. All receptors derive from a human donor in good health (CMV status not recorded). Some clones in this sample may be carry-over from other donors' samples.

This clonotype was seen a handful of times. The V call is TRBV19, the J call TRBJ2-2; D possibly corresponds to TRBD1 (5 bases). The V end was cut by 4 bases, the J end by 3 bases, with 15 bases between. Germline CDR1 and CDR2: LNHDA and SQIVND (reference sequence). The CDR3 totals 16 residues. DNA for the CDR3: TGTGCCAGTAGTACCCTCCAGGGCGCGGACACCGGGGAGCTGTTTTTT. Translation gives CASSTLQGADTGELFF.

In this sample, this clonotype turned up a few times. The chain recombines TRBV6-1 with TRBJ1-2, with 12 positions matching TRBD1. Trimming cost V 6 bases and J 8 bases; bases outside gene matches: 10. The CDR3 spans 15 residues. CDR1 and CDR2 from the germline V gene are MNHNS and SASEGT. The chain's CDR3 is CASSAPGQGAWGYTF. The DNA for the CDR3 is TGTGCCAGCAGCGCACCGGGACAGGGGGCTTGGGGCTACACCTTC.

A remark on this clonotype: This clone may be a read error of a much larger clone one base away. A read error is likely, as this CDR3 ends without the conserved phenylalanine or tryptophan. The V and J genes are TRBV6-2 or TRBV6-3 and TRBJ2-5, with 13 bases matching TRBD2. The trim removed 6 bases at V and 3 bases at J, leaving 4 bases unmatched. The CDR3 contains 15 residues. Germline loops: CDR1 MNHEY, CDR2 SVGEGT. CDR3 sequence reads: CASRTGLAGKETQYL. CDR3 nucleotide sequence: TGTGCCAGCAGAACGGGACTAGCGGGAAAAGAGACCCAGTACCTC.